The clone carrying this T cell receptor beta chain was seen a handful of times. Antigen unknown. According to the study, genomic DNA was the template for TCR beta VDJ and CDR3 profiling. TCRdb ran MiXCR on the reads and lists one entry per CDR3 protein. In the table there are 100,000 to 120,000 distinct CDR3 sequences, approximately 48% of which are singletons. The data are from a study of CD8+CD57+ T cells in acquired aplastic anemia. For the study at large: Each DNA sample taken from sorted CD4+ and CD8+ cells came to about 3.2 ug on average. Healthy donors yielded around 11 million CD4+ cell reads on average.

V was pared by 7 bases and J by 3 bases, with 7 bases between. Germline CDR1 MNHEY, CDR2 SVGEGT. The CDR3 sequence is 13 residues long. Study results and limitations: It was found that some 31 CD8+ CDR3 sequences were shared between patients and controls.

This receptor was obtained from a human donor in good health, serving as a control. The sequencing input was sorted CD4+, CD8+, or CD8+CD57+ T cells (not recorded which) from PBMCs. The chain couples TRBV6-2 or TRBV6-3 to TRBJ1-6, with TRBD1 as a possible D gene (5 bases). CDR3 DNA sequence: TGTGCCAGCAAAAGGGGCTATAATTCACCCCTCCACTTT. Translated: CASKRGYNSPLHF.